This is a list of T cell receptor beta chains from one sample in a study of identical twins. Each CDR3 protein is one row after TCRdb ran MiXCR on the 5' RACE reads. Seen here are 520,000 or so distinct CDR3 sequences, 20% to 25% observed once, and the top ten hold 0.91%. The same data also contributed to another study, on T cells expressing NK-cell markers.

Specimen: CD4+ T cells sorted from blood. Every receptor here comes from a woman aged 18 to 35 in good health. CDR3s leave out the opening cysteine and the closing phenylalanine or tryptophan. The order of the fields is CDR3 protein, V gene, J gene.

cdr3_aa: SAYTGQNQPQH
v_call: TRBV20-1
j_call: TRBJ1-5

cdr3_aa: ASGLTSVSTDTQY
v_call: TRBV5-1
j_call: TRBJ2-3

cdr3_aa: ASSFSGTLNTGELF
v_call: TRBV7-2
j_call: TRBJ2-2

cdr3_aa: ASSFFQETQY
v_call: TRBV7-2
j_call: TRBJ2-5

cdr3_aa: SPKVGEKLF
v_call: TRBV20-1
j_call: TRBJ1-4

cdr3_aa: ASNRRAGSSYEQY
v_call: TRBV27
j_call: TRBJ2-7

cdr3_aa: ASSVQNNEQF
v_call: TRBV5-1
j_call: TRBJ2-1

cdr3_aa: ASSLNAGVAGELF
v_call: TRBV28
j_call: TRBJ2-2

cdr3_aa: ASSPNEGRRVYTQY
v_call: TRBV18
j_call: TRBJ2-3

cdr3_aa: SARSAASAQETQY
v_call: TRBV20-1
j_call: TRBJ2-5

cdr3_aa: ASRSPGTGGRDTQY
v_call: TRBV6-1
j_call: TRBJ2-3

cdr3_aa: ASSYWGPNTGELF
v_call: TRBV6-2/TRBV6-3
j_call: TRBJ2-2

cdr3_aa: ASSRDTRYGYT
v_call: TRBV6-1
j_call: TRBJ1-2

cdr3_aa: ATSREGTSGTKIQY
v_call: TRBV15
j_call: TRBJ2-5

cdr3_aa: ASSPSSTNRDGYT
v_call: TRBV18
j_call: TRBJ1-2

cdr3_aa: ASSLAWTSGGGTDTQY
v_call: TRBV7-6
j_call: TRBJ2-3

cdr3_aa: ASSQAHLASLSNYGYT
v_call: TRBV14
j_call: TRBJ1-2

cdr3_aa: ASSFWGPQGVGEQF
v_call: TRBV27
j_call: TRBJ2-1